A single sample gave rise to the 27 T cell receptor beta chains below, sequenced in a study of cytomegalovirus exposure and HLA in healthy donors. PCR used 60 Vbeta primers and 13 Jbeta primers. The table came from immunoSEQ multiplex PCR; TCRdb's copy has only in-frame clones and leaves some out. The table lists around 120,000 clones, 60% to 85% of them singletons, with about 3.4% in the top ten. Sequences were obtained from PBMCs. The receptors come from a man younger than 40 in good health and CMV-seronegative.

This clone was seen a handful of times. The J gene is TRBJ1-6, the V gene TRBV27; no clear D. The germline V and J ends were trimmed by 6 bases and 7 bases, with 10 bases remaining between them. CDR1 MNHEY and CDR2 SMNVEV come from the germline V gene (reference sequence). CDR3 length: 13 residues. CDR3 bases: TGTGCCAGCAGCCGGATGGAGAATTCACCCCTCCACTTT. Translated, it gives CASSRMENSPLHF.

The chain recombines TRBV15 with TRBJ1-5, with 7 bases that match TRBD1. This CDR3 is 18 amino acids long. The V gene end was trimmed by 1 base and the J gene end by 0 bases; junction bases not matched to a gene: 9. Germline-derived CDR1 and CDR2 are LNHNV and YYDKDF (reference sequence). The CDR3, as DNA: TGTGCCACCAGCAGAGCTACACGGACAGGCAATAGCAATCAGCCCCAGCATTTT. Translated: CATSRATRTGNSNQPQHF.

This chain links TRBV15 with TRBJ2-1; D ambiguous. V dropped 1 base and J dropped 5 bases, with 6 bases sitting between them. Germline loops: CDR1 LNHNV, CDR2 YYDKDF (reference sequence). The CDR3 sequence is 13 residues long. Here the CDR3 reads CATSRGADNEQFF. CDR3 DNA: TGTGCCACCAGCAGAGGCGCCGACAATGAGCAGTTCTTC.

The chain joins TRBV21-1 to TRBJ2-7; the D call of TRBD1 is as the table states it, not checked on the DNA. TRBV21-1 is noted as a pseudogene. There are 15 residues in the CDR3. The CDR3 nucleotides are TGTGCCAGCAGCTCCCGGGGACAGAAATACTACGAGCAGTACTTC. It is translated as CASSSRGQKYYEQYF.

The chain joins TRBV27 to TRBJ2-4; TRBD1 aligns across 7 bases. The CDR3 contains 15 residues. Germline trimming cut 7 bases from V and 3 bases from J; bases unmatched to any gene: 9. Germline CDR1 and CDR2: MNHEY and SMNVEV (reference sequence). This CDR3 is CASKLLGTDKNIQYF. The CDR3 DNA sequence: TGTGCCAGCAAACTCCTCGGGACAGACAAAAACATTCAGTACTTC.

The rearrangement joins TRBV28 to TRBJ2-7; 8 nucleotides align to TRBD1. Germline-derived CDR1 and CDR2 are MDHEN and SYDVKM. There are 14 residues in the CDR3. After removal of 4 bases from V and 0 bases from J, the junction contained 2 bases not matched to a gene. CDR3 in amino acids: CASSWTGHSYEQYF. CDR3 DNA: TGTGCCAGCAGTTGGACAGGGCACTCCTACGAGCAGTACTTC.

The CDR3 sequence: CASSNYYEQYF. The CDR3 DNA reads as TGTGCCAGCAGTAACTACTACGAGCAGTACTTC. The V gene is TRBV6-1, the J gene TRBJ2-7; the D is unclear. Germline-derived CDR1 and CDR2 are MNHNS and SASEGT. Trimming cost V 5 bases and J 3 bases, with 5 bases left between them. This CDR3 region has 11 residues.

With regard to this clone: Other nucleotide sequences from this sample produce the same CDR3. The V and J genes are TRBV28 and TRBJ1-2; no reliable D call. Trimming pared 4 bases from V and 5 bases from J, leaving 8 bases between. The CDR3 is made up of 12 amino acids. CDR1 MDHEN and CDR2 SYDVKM come from the germline V gene. CDR3 nucleotide sequence: TGTGCCAGCAGTTCCCCACGGTATGGCTACACCTTC. Amino acids: CASSSPRYGYTF.

The V call is TRBV7-9, the J call TRBJ2-7, with 10 bases aligning to TRBD2. V lost 5 bases and J lost 3; bases outside the gene matches: 4. The CDR3 consists of 14 residues. Germline CDR1 SEHNR, CDR2 FQNEAQ (reference sequence). CDR3 residues: CASSQTSGHYEQYF. The CDR3 nucleotides are TGTGCCAGCAGCCAGACTAGCGGGCACTACGAGCAGTACTTC.

V usage is TRBV27 and J usage is TRBJ2-7, with a tentative D call TRBD1 (6 bases). Trimming left V 5 bases short and J 2 bases short, with 13 bases between. The germline CDR1 and CDR2 sequences are MNHEY and SMNVEV (reference sequence). This CDR3 is 14 amino acids long. The CDR3 nucleotides read TGTGCCAGCAGTCTCAGGGACACAGCCTACGAGCAGTACTTC. It yields the protein CASSLRDTAYEQYF.

V gene TRBV7-6 combines with J gene TRBJ2-3; 8 bases map to TRBD1. Germline CDR1 is SGHVS and CDR2 is FNYEAQ. J gave up 1 base and V 5 bases, and 11 bases lay outside the gene matches. The CDR3 loop spans 17 amino acids. Here the CDR3 reads CASSPDPRQGRTDTQYF. The CDR3 coding sequence is TGTGCCAGCAGCCCAGATCCCCGACAGGGGCGCACAGATACGCAGTATTTT.

The sample holds one count of this clone. The chain is built from TRBV5-1 and TRBJ2-6; 9 bases are shared with TRBD1. Germline loops: CDR1 SGHRS, CDR2 YFSETQ. There are 16 residues in the CDR3. V lost 0 bases to trimming and J lost 2 bases; unmatched junction nucleotides: 0. Here the CDR3 DNA reads TGCGCCAGCAGCTTGGGGACAGGGGCTGGGGCCAACGTCCTGACTTTC. As protein: CASSLGTGAGANVLTF. Full variable domain (rest looked up from reference TRBV5-1 and TRBJ2-6): KAGVTQTPRYLIKTRGQQVTLSCSPISGHRSVSWYQQTPGQGLQFLFEYFSETQRNKGNFPGRFSGRQFSNSRSEMNVSTLELGDSALYLCASSLGTGAGANVLTFGAGSRLTVL.

This clone was counted a single time. The V gene is TRBV28, the J gene TRBJ2-3, with D possibly being TRBD2 (6 bases). The CDR3 has 15 residues. The germline V and J ends were trimmed by 2 bases and 1 base, with 10 bases remaining between them. Germline V lookup: CDR1 MDHEN, CDR2 SYDVKM. CDR3 bases: TGTGCCAGCAGTTTAAGCGGCGGGGGCACAGATACGCAGTATTTT. Residues: CASSLSGGGTDTQYF.

The chain is built from TRBV21-1 and TRBJ2-3; the table calls TRBD2, which could not be checked here. TRBV21-1 is tagged as a pseudogene. The CDR3 runs 17 residues. The CDR3 is CASSTRRRGGLGDTQYF. The DNA for the CDR3 is TGTGCCAGCAGCACGAGGAGACGGGGGGGCCTTGGAGATACGCAGTATTTT.

The rearrangement uses TRBV28 and TRBJ1-4, with D tentatively TRBD1 (5 bases). CDR1 and CDR2 from the germline V gene are MDHEN and SYDVKM. V lost 6 bases to trimming and J lost 7 bases, with 12 bases between them. The CDR3 length is 13 residues. CDR3 DNA: TGTGCCAGCAGCCCGCCAAGGGGTGAAAAACTGTTTTTT. It yields the protein CASSPPRGEKLFF.

The V gene is TRBV5-1, the J gene TRBJ1-4, with D uncertain. Trimming cost V 0 bases and J 7 bases, with 16 bases left between them. The CDR3 covers 16 residues. Germline V gene data show CDR1 as SGHRS and CDR2 as YFSETQ. CDR3 DNA sequence: TGCGCCAGCAGCTTGGGACTCGGGAGAGACTCTGAAAAACTGTTTTTT. This sequence encodes CASSLGLGRDSEKLFF.

This rearrangement joins TRBV10-2 to TRBJ2-1, with D possibly TRBD2 on 6 matching bases. CDR1 is WSHSY and CDR2 is SAAADI in the germline V gene. This CDR3 has 13 amino acids. Trimming pared 3 bases from V and 12 bases from J, leaving 15 bases between. In nucleotides, the CDR3 is TGCGCCAGCAGTGAAACGGCGGGACTGGTGCAGTTCTTC. Protein: CASSETAGLVQFF.

The genes are TRBV7-2 and TRBJ1-5; 10 bases fit TRBD1. V dropped 6 bases and J dropped 5; count of bases not matched to a gene: 4. Germline CDR1 and CDR2: SGHTA and FQGNSA. This CDR3 has 14 residues. The CDR3 region has the DNA TGTGCCAGCAGTCCCGGGACAGGGGATCAGCCCCAGCATTTT. Translation gives CASSPGTGDQPQHF. The complete variable domain, with remaining parts taken from reference TRBV7-2 and TRBJ1-5, reads GAGVSQSPSNKVTEKGKDVELRCDPISGHTALYWYRQSLGQGLEFLIYFQGNSAPDKSGLPSDRFSAERTGGSVSTLTIQRTQQEDSAVYLCASSPGTGDQPQHFGDGTRLSIL.

This clone occurred once. The chain recombines TRBV4-1 with TRBJ1-1; D might be TRBD1 (6 bases). Germline V lookup: CDR1 MGHRA, CDR2 YSYEKL. This CDR3 comprises 18 residues. The V end was cut by 4 bases, the J end by 5 bases, with 26 bases between. The CDR3 protein is CASSLRLEQGFRGTEAFF. In DNA, the CDR3 is TGCGCCAGCAGCCTCCGGCTCGAACAGGGATTCAGAGGGACTGAAGCTTTCTTT.

This chain joins TRBV10-1 and TRBJ2-7; D gene uncertain. Germline lookup yields CDR1 WNHNN and CDR2 SYGVQD (reference sequence). The length of the CDR3 is 11 residues. Deletions cut 11 bases from V and 6 bases from J, with 14 bases between. CDR3 DNA sequence: TGCGCCCGTCAGGTGAGAACCGAGCAGTACTTC. Its translation is CARQVRTEQYF.

The chain recombines TRBV27 with TRBJ2-7, with 8 positions matching TRBD2. V shed 3 bases and J 3 bases; nucleotides not matched to a gene: 10. The CDR3 covers 16 residues. The germline V gene has CDR1 MNHEY and CDR2 SMNVEV (reference sequence). CDR3 in DNA: TGTGCCAGCAGTTTCCTCCCACTAGCGGACGACTACGAGCAGTACTTC. It translates to CASSFLPLADDYEQYF.

The rearrangement uses TRBV2 and TRBJ1-5; the D is unclear. The CDR3 consists of 14 residues. Germline V gene data show CDR1 as SNHLY and CDR2 as FYNNEI. V lost 6 bases and J 3 bases, leaving 12 bases between the germline ends. In nucleotides, the CDR3 is TGTGCCAGCAGGCTACAGCTACACAATCAGCCCCAGCATTTT. Its protein is CASRLQLHNQPQHF.

This clone was seen just once. The rearrangement uses TRBV28 and TRBJ2-5; 14 positions agree with TRBD2. Germline values: CDR1 MDHEN, CDR2 SYDVKM. The ends lost 7 bases at V and 7 bases at J; junction bases unmatched: 8. This CDR3 spans 15 amino acids. The DNA for the CDR3 is TGTGCCAGCACCGCGACCGGGACTAGCGGGAGGACCCAGTACTTC. Translated: CASTATGTSGRTQYF.

The chain combines TRBV19 with TRBJ1-5; D is unresolved. CDR3 size: 16 residues. V lost 3 bases and J 7 bases, leaving 19 bases between the germline ends. Germline V gene lookup returns CDR1 LNHDA and CDR2 SQIVND (reference sequence). The CDR3 loop is CASSMERPVVGQPQHF. The CDR3 DNA follows: TGTGCCAGTAGTATGGAGAGGCCAGTCGTTGGCCAGCCCCAGCATTTT.

This clone was found once. The chain couples TRBV27 to TRBJ2-1; TRBD2 aligns across 13 bases. CDR1 and CDR2 from the germline V gene are MNHEY and SMNVEV (reference sequence). This CDR3 is built from 15 residues. V lost 5 bases, J lost 9 bases, and 7 bases stayed unmatched. CDR3 in amino acids: CASSARTSGSIEQFF. The CDR3, as DNA: TGTGCCAGCAGTGCCAGGACTAGCGGGAGTATTGAGCAGTTCTTC.

The rearrangement uses TRBV6-4 and TRBJ2-3; 10 bases are a match to TRBD2. The CDR3 covers 17 residues. The trim removed 0 bases at V and 5 bases at J, leaving 8 bases unmatched. The germline gives CDR1 MRHNA, CDR2 SNTAGT. The CDR3 loop is CASSDSPSGGALDTQYF. The CDR3 nucleotides read TGTGCCAGCAGTGACTCGCCCAGCGGGGGGGCCCTAGATACGCAGTATTTT.

This chain uses TRBV9 with TRBJ2-5; 8 bases fit TRBD1. Germline V gene data show CDR1 as SGDLS and CDR2 as YYNGEE. The length of the CDR3 is 18 residues. The J segment lost 1 base and the V segment lost 0 bases, leaving 11 bases of the junction unmatched. The CDR3 loop is CASSVAPRTGTGQETQYF. The CDR3 coding sequence is TGTGCCAGCAGCGTAGCCCCAAGAACCGGGACAGGCCAAGAGACCCAGTACTTC.